Below, one T cell receptor (beta chain) is given with its context. This clone has a handful of counts. This clone's antigen is unknown. The gene names and germline sequences used here belong to the mouse. The DNA ends 1 residue before the CDR3 does, and the rest of the CDR3 is filled in from the germline J gene. This specimen belongs to a study of tissue T cells after allogeneic stem cell transplantation (dated 2022 in TCRdb). For the study in its entirety: The study profiled TCR beta repertoires in many tissues obtained from research autopsies of patients with and without GVHD, and also in mouse models of GVHD. On the human side, the study was prospective and observational, with no blinding or randomization.

The library was prepared using the immunoSEQ multiplex PCR assay. Adaptive Biotechnologies performed the TCRbeta CDR3 sequencing at survey depth and reported CDR3 sequences, V/J genes, productive frequency and template counts. Amplification of TCR beta CDR3 regions was performed from genomic DNA rather than from RNA. From the authors' description of their analysis: Jensen-Shannon divergence was used to quantify pairwise repertoire overlap between tissues, with a value of 1 meaning complete divergence and a value of 0 meaning identical repertoires. Tissues were clustered by single-linkage agglomerative hierarchical clustering of pairwise JSD values, and the clustering results were displayed as dendrograms. GLIPH2 was run on all patient samples with simulation_depth 1000, kmer_min_depth 3 and cdr3_length_cutoff 8, and groups with more than two unique CDR3s were retained. A standardized tissue-overlap score was calculated by extrapolating Jaccard GLIPH-group overlap across patients to a standard repertoire size of 1000 clones. Linear mixed-effect models, with tissue included as a fixed effect and individual included as a random effect, were used to assess associations of diversity with clinical or experimental variables. This immuneACCESS table, as held by TCRdb, lists in-frame sequences with V and J called but not all clones. Of the missing ones, under half trace to an unresolved V gene in checked studies; the others have no known cause. Clone size and the V and J calls come from that table; the DNA yielded D and trimming. The sample records some 3,700 clones, around 52% of which are singletons. The ten largest clones represent over 5.5% of the sample.

The cysteine opens and the phenylalanine closes a CDR3 of 16 amino acids. The DNA shown is the part of the CDR3 that was read: 45 bases, in frame from base 1. Reading the germline V gene gives CDR1 SGHLS and CDR2 HYDKME. The germline V and J ends show losses of 0 bases and 0 bases respectively, and no gene match explains 3 bases of the junction. The paper as a whole reports these results and caveats: The patient cohort was small and varied clinically, and sampling depth was recognized as a limitation. Which tissue TCRs were alloreactive or antigen-specific was not determined in the study, and some of the clones might have been host cells that persisted. In both patients and mice, only a limited portion of the TCR repertoire detected in tissues was captured by blood and spleen T cells. Not many T cell clones showed up in more than one patient, yet clustering based on motifs uncovered repertoire signatures that were shared across patients in a tissue-specific way. Within patients, how anatomically similar the tissues were was a key factor in shaping TCR repertoire composition, regardless of disease or transplant status.

Explained via the paper, the time point label denotes: mouse harvest day 7 after allogeneic transplant. Each mouse graft, delivered by tail vein injection, combined 10^6 splenic CD5+ T cells with 10^7 T-cell-depleted bone marrow cells. A major MHC-mismatch B6 (H2b) into BALB/c (H2d) model was used to model mouse GVHD, and tissues were profiled at day 7 or 14. On day 7 or 14 post-transplant, mouse tissues and retro-orbital blood were harvested with separate sterile tools for each animal, and livers were flushed before harvest. Before genomic DNA was isolated with the DNeasy Blood & Tissue Kit, mouse tissues were minced with razor blades in buffered saline.

What was sequenced was gut tissue. The receptor comes from a female BALB/c mouse given C57BL/6 T cells with graft-versus-host disease after an allogeneic hematopoietic cell transplant. The chain is encoded by TRBV12-2 joined to TRBJ2-4, with 9 bases matching TRBD2. The encoded CDR3 is CASSLDWGSSQNTLYF. CDR3 bases read: TGTGCCAGCTCTCTCGACTGGGGGTCTAGTCAAAACACCTTGTAC.